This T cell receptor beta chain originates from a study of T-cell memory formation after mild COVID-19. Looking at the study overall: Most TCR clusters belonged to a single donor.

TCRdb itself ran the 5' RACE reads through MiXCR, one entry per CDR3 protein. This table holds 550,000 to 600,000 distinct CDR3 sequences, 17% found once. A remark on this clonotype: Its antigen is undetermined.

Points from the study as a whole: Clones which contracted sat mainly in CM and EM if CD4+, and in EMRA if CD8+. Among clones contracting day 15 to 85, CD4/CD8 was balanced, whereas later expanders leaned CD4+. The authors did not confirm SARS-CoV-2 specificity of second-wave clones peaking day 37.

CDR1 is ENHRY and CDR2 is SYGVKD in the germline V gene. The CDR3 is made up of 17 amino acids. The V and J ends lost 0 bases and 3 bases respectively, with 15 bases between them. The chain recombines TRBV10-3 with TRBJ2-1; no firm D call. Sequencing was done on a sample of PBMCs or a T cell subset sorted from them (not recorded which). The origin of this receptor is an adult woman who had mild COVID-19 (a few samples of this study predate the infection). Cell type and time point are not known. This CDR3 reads CAISESLYPDGYNEQFF. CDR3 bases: TGTGCCATCAGTGAGTCTTTGTACCCAGATGGCTACAATGAGCAGTTCTTC.